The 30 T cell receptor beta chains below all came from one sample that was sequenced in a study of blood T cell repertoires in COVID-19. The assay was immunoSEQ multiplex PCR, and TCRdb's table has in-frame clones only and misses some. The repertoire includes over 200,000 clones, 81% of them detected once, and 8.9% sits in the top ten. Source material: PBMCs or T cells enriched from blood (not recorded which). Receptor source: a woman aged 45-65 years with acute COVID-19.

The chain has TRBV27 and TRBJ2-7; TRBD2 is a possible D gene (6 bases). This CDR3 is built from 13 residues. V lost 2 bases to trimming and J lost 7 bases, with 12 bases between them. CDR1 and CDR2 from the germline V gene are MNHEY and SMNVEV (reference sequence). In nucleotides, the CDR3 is TGTGCCAGCAGTTTAGCCGTACGGGGGGAGCAGTACTTC. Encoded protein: CASSLAVRGEQYF.

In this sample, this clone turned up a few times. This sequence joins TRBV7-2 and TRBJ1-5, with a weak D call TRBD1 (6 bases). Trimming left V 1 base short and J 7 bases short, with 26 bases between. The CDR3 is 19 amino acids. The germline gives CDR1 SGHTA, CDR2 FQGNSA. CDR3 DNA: TGTGCCAGCAGCTTAGGAGATAATGGCTGGGGGCAGGGGTGGCAGCCCCAGCATTTT. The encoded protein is CASSLGDNGWGQGWQPQHF.

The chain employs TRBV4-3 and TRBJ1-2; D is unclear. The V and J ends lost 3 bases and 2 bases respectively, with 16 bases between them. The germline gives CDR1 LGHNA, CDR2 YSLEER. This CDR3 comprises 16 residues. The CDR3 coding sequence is TGCGCCAGCAGCCAGGTGGTTTCTCTCGGGAACTATGGCTACACCTTC. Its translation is CASSQVVSLGNYGYTF.

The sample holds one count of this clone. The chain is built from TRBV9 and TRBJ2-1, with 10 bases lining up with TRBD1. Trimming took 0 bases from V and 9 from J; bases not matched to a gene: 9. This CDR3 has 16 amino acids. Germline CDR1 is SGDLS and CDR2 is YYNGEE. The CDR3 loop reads CASSVVPTGGAGEQFF. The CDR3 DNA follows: TGTGCCAGCAGCGTAGTCCCGACAGGGGGCGCGGGTGAGCAGTTCTTC. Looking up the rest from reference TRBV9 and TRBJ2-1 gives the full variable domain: DSGVTQTPKHLITATGQRVTLRCSPRSGDLSVYWYQQSLDQGLQFLIQYYNGEERAKGNILERFSAQQFPDLHSELNLSSLELGDSALYFCASSVVPTGGAGEQFFGPGTRLTVL.

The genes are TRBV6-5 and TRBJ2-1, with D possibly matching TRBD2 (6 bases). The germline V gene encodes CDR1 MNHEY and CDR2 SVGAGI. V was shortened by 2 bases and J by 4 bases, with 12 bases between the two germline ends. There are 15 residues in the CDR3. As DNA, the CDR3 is TGTGCCAGCAGTTACCGGGACTCCCTTTACAATGAGCAGTTCTTC. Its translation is CASSYRDSLYNEQFF.

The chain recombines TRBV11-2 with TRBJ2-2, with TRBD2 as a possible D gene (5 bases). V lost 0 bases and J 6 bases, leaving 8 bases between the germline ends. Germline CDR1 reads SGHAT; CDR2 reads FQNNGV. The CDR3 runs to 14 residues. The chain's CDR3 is CASSLDGSPGELFF. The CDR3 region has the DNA TGTGCCAGCAGCTTAGATGGGAGTCCCGGGGAGCTGTTTTTT.

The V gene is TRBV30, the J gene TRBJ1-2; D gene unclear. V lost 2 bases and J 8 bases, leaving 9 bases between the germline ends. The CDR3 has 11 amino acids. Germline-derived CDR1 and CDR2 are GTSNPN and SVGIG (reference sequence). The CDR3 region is CAWSLAVGYTF. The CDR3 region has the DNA TGTGCCTGGAGTCTGGCAGTCGGCTACACCTTC.

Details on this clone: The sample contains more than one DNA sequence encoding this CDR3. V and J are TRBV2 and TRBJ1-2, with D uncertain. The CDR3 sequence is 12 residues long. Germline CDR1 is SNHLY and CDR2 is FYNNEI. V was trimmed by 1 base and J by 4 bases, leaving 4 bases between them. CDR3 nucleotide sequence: TGTGCCAGCAGTGAAGACAGCTATGGCTACACCTTC. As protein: CASSEDSYGYTF.

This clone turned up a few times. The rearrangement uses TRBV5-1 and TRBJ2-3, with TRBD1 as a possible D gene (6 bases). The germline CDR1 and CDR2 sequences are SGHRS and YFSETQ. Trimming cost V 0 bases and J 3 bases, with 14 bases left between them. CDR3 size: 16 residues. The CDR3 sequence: CASSLVLGGETDTQYF. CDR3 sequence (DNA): TGCGCCAGCAGCTTGGTATTAGGGGGAGAGACAGATACGCAGTATTTT.

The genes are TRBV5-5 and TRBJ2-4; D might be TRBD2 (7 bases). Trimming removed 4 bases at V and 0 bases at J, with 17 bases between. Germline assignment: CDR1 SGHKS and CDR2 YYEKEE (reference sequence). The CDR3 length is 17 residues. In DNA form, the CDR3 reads TGTGCCAGCAGCCCACGTTTCGGGGGGCAAGCCAAAAACATTCAGTACTTC. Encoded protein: CASSPRFGGQAKNIQYF.

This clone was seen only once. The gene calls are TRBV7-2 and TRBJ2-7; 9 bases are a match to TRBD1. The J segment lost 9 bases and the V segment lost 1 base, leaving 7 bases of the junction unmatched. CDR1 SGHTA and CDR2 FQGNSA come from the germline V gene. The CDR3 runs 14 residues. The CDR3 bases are TGTGCCAGCAGCTTAGAAGGACAGGGGCGTCTGCAGTACTTC. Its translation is CASSLEGQGRLQYF. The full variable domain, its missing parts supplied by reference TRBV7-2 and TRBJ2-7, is GAGVSQSPSNKVTEKGKDVELRCDPISGHTALYWYRQSLGQGLEFLIYFQGNSAPDKSGLPSDRFSAERTGGSVSTLTIQRTQQEDSAVYLCASSLEGQGRLQYFGPGTRLTVT.

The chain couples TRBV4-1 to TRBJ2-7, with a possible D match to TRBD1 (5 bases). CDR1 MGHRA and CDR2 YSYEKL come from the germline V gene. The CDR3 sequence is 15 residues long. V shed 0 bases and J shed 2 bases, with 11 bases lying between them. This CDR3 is CASSQDPGAPYEQYF. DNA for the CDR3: TGCGCCAGCAGCCAAGATCCTGGGGCCCCCTACGAGCAGTACTTC.

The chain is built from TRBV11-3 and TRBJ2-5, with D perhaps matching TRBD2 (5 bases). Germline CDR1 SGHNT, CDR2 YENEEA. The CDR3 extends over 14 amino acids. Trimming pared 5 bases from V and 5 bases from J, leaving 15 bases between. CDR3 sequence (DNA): TGTGCCAGCAGCCGGAGGACTCCCGGGGAGACCCAGTACTTC. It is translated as CASSRRTPGETQYF.

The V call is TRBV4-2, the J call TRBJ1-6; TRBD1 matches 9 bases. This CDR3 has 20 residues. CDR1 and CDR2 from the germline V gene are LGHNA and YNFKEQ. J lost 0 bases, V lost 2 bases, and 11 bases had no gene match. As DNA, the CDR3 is TGTGCCAGCAGCCAAAGAGTGTGGGGACAGGGTAGCTCCTATAATTCACCCCTCCACTTT. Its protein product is CASSQRVWGQGSSYNSPLHF.

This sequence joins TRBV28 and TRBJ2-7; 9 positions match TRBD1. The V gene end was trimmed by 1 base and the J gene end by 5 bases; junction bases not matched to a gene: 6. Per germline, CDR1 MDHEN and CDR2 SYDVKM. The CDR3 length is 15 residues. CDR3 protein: CASSLFGQGKHEQYF. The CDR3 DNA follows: TGTGCCAGCAGTTTATTCGGACAGGGGAAGCACGAGCAGTACTTC. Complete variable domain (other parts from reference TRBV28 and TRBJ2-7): DVKVTQSSRYLVKRTGEKVFLECVQDMDHENMFWYRQDPGLGLRLIYFSYDVKMKEKGDIPEGYSVSREKKERFSLILESASTNQTSMYLCASSLFGQGKHEQYFGPGTRLTVT.

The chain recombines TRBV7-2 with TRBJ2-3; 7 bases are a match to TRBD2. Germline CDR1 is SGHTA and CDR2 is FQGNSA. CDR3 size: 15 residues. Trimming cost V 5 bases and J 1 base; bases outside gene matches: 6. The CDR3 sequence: CASSNRAGGTDTQYF. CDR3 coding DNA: TGTGCCAGCAGCAATCGTGCGGGGGGCACAGATACGCAGTATTTT. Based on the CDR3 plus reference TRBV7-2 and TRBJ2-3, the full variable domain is GAGVSQSPSNKVTEKGKDVELRCDPISGHTALYWYRQSLGQGLEFLIYFQGNSAPDKSGLPSDRFSAERTGGSVSTLTIQRTQQEDSAVYLCASSNRAGGTDTQYFGPGTRLTVL.

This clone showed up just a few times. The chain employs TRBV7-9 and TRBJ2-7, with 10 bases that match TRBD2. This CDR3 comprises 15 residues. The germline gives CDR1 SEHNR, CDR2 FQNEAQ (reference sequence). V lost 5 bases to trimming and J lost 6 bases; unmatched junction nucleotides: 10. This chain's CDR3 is CASSPGLADSGEQYF. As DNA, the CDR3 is TGTGCCAGCAGCCCCGGACTAGCGGACTCGGGCGAGCAGTACTTC.

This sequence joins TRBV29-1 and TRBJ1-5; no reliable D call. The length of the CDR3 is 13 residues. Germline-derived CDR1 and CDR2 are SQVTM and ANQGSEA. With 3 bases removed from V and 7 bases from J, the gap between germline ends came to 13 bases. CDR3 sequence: CSVEGGFGQPQHF. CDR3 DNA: TGCAGCGTTGAGGGCGGGTTCGGGCAGCCCCAGCATTTT.

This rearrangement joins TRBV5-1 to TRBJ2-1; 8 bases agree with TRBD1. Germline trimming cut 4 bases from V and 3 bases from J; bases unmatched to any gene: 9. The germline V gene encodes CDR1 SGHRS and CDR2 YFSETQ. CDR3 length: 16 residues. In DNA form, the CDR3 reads TGCGCCAGCAGCCTCCCGACAGGGGCCAACTACAATGAGCAGTTCTTC. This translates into CASSLPTGANYNEQFF.

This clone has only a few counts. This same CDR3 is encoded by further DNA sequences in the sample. DNA of the CDR3: TGTGCCAGCAGTGACTCAGGGGCGGGAGGCGAGAATGAGCAGTTCTTC. Protein sequence: CASSDSGAGGENEQFF. The J gene is TRBJ2-1, the V gene TRBV6-4; the match to TRBD2 covers 8 bases. CDR1 MRHNA and CDR2 SNTAGT come from the germline V gene. The CDR3 length is 16 residues. V lost 0 bases, J lost 7 bases, and 8 bases stayed unmatched.

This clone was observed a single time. The CDR3 sequence: CASSYEPNEQFF. Written as DNA, the CDR3 is TGTGCCAGCAGTTACGAGCCGAATGAGCAGTTCTTC. The chain has TRBV6-2 or TRBV6-3 and TRBJ2-1; D gene uncertain. The CDR3 extends over 12 amino acids. Trimming took off 2 bases at V and 7 bases at J, with 6 bases between the two ends. The germline CDR1 and CDR2 sequences are MNHEY and SVGEGT.

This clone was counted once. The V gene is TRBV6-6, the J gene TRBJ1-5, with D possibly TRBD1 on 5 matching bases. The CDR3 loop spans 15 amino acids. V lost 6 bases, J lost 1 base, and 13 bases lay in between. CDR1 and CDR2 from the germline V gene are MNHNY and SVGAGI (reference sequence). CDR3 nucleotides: TGTGCCAGCAGCCCCGGGGGGACGAGCAATCAGCCCCAGCATTTT. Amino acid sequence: CASSPGGTSNQPQHF.

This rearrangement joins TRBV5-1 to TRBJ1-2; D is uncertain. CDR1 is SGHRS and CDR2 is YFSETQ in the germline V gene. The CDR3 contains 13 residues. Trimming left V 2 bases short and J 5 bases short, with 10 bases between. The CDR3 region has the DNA TGCGCCAGCAGCTTTGGACTGAATTATGGCTACACCTTC. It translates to CASSFGLNYGYTF.

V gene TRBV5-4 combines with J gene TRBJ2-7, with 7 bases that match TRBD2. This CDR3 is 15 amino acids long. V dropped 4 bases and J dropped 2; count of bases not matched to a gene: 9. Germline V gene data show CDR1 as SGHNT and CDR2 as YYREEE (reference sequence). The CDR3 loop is CASSESSGSTYEQYF. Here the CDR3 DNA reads TGTGCCAGCAGCGAATCTAGCGGTTCTACCTACGAGCAGTACTTC.

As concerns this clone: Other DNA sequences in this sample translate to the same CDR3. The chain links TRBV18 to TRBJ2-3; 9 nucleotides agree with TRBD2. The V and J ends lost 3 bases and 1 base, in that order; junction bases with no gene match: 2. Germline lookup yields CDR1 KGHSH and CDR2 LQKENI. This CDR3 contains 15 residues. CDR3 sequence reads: CASSPLAGGTDTQYF. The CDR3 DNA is TGTGCCAGCTCACCTTTAGCGGGGGGCACAGATACGCAGTATTTT. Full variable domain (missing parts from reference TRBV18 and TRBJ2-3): NAGVMQNPRHLVRRRGQEARLRCSPMKGHSHVYWYRQLPEEGLKFMVYLQKENIIDESGMPKERFSAEFPKEGPSILRIQQVVRGDSAAYFCASSPLAGGTDTQYFGPGTRLTVL.

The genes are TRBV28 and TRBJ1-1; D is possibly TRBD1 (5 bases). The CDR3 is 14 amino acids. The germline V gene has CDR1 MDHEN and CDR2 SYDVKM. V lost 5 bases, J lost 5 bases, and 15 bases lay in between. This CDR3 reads CASSPTGLATEAFF. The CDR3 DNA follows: TGTGCCAGCAGTCCAACGGGACTTGCTACTGAAGCTTTCTTT. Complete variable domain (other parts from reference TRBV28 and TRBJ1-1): DVKVTQSSRYLVKRTGEKVFLECVQDMDHENMFWYRQDPGLGLRLIYFSYDVKMKEKGDIPEGYSVSREKKERFSLILESASTNQTSMYLCASSPTGLATEAFFGQGTRLTVV.

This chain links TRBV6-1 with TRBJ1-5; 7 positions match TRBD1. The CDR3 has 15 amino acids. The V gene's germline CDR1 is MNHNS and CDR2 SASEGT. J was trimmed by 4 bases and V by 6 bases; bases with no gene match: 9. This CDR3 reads CASSRGQPENQPQHF. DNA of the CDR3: TGTGCCAGCAGCCGGGGACAGCCCGAGAATCAGCCCCAGCATTTT.

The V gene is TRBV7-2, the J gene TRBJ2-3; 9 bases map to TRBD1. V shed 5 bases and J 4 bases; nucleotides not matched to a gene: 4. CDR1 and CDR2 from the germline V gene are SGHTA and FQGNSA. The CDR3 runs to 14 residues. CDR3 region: CASSINRGPDTQYF. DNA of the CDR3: TGTGCCAGCAGCATTAACAGGGGGCCAGATACGCAGTATTTT.

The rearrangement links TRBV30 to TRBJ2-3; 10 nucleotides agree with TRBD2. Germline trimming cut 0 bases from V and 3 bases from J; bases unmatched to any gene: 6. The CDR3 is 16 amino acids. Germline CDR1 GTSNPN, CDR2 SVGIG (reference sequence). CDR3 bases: TGTGCCTGGAGTGTACTCGGACTAGCGGCAACAGATACGCAGTATTTT. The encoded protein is CAWSVLGLAATDTQYF.

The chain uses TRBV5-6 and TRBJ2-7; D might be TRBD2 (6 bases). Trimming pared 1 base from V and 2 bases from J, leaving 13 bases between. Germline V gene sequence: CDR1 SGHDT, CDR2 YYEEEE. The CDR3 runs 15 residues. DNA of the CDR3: TGTGCCAGCAGCTTGAGGGTGACTAGGGCCTACGAGCAGTACTTC. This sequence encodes CASSLRVTRAYEQYF. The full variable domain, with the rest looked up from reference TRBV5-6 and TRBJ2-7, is DAGVTQSPTHLIKTRGQQVTLRCSPKSGHDTVSWYQQALGQGPQFIFQYYEEEERQRGNFPDRFSGHQFPNYSSELNVNALLLGDSALYLCASSLRVTRAYEQYFGPGTRLTVT.